These 12 T cell receptor beta chains came from one sample sequenced in a study of a mutant IDH1 vaccine in newly diagnosed glioma. The assay was immunoSEQ multiplex PCR, and TCRdb's table has in-frame clones only and misses some. The repertoire holds some 42,000 clones, with approximately 80% as singletons. These receptors have no identified antigens. Indicated time point: week 35, safety follow-up. Each dose of the vaccine consisted of 300 ug of mutant IDH1 20-mer peptide, with topical imiquimod. Sequencing was performed on PBMCs, taken from a glioma patient whose treatment included an IDH1 peptide vaccine. The receptor source for this set is a woman aged 50 to 65 with glioma.

The V call is TRBV10-3, the J call TRBJ2-6; 7 nucleotides agree with TRBD1. Germline V gene lookup returns CDR1 ENHRY and CDR2 SYGVKD. The CDR3 runs 18 residues. Trimming cost V 3 bases and J 0 bases; bases outside gene matches: 8. CDR3 in amino acids: CAISETTGPLSGANVLTF. Written as DNA, the CDR3 is TGTGCCATCAGTGAAACGACAGGGCCCCTCTCTGGGGCCAACGTCCTGACTTTC.

V gene TRBV5-4 combines with J gene TRBJ1-2; D may be TRBD1 (6 bases). CDR3 size: 15 residues. Per germline, CDR1 SGHNT and CDR2 YYREEE (reference sequence). Trimming cost V 4 bases and J 2 bases, with 15 bases left between them. CDR3 nucleotide sequence: TGTGCCAGCAGCCGTCTGGGGGGGCTCAACTATGGCTACACCTTC. Residues: CASSRLGGLNYGYTF.

The genes are TRBV5-1 and TRBJ1-4; 7 bases map to TRBD1. The CDR3 length is 13 residues. CDR1 and CDR2 (germline): SGHRS, YFSETQ. V dropped 0 bases and J dropped 8; count of bases not matched to a gene: 1. For the CDR3, the DNA is TGCGCCAGCAGCTTGGGAGGGGGCGAAAAACTGTTTTTT. Translation gives CASSLGGGEKLFF.

The V gene is TRBV11-2, the J gene TRBJ2-7; 11 bases align to TRBD2. The CDR3 covers 18 residues. V was clipped by 5 bases and J by 3 bases; unmatched bases: 15. Germline values: CDR1 SGHAT, CDR2 FQNNGV. The CDR3 nucleotides are TGTGCCAGCAGCGGCCTTAGGACTAGCGGGTCTCACCTCTACGAGCAGTACTTC. The encoded protein is CASSGLRTSGSHLYEQYF.

The chain links TRBV6-6 to TRBJ1-2; 7 bases are a match to TRBD1. Germline CDR1 reads MNHNY; CDR2 reads SVGAGI (reference sequence). CDR3 length equals 12 residues. The junction had 5 bases not matched to a gene; V was cut back by 6 bases and J by 7 bases. The CDR3 DNA follows: TGTGCCAGCAGCGACAGGGAAGGTGGCTACACCTTC. Amino acids: CASSDREGGYTF.

This chain links TRBV2 with TRBJ2-2; D is unresolved. Per germline, CDR1 SNHLY and CDR2 FYNNEI. The CDR3 spans 13 residues. Trimming stripped 6 bases from V and 4 bases from J, with 9 bases between. The DNA for the CDR3 is TGTGCCAGCAGCCCTACTCCCACCGGGGAGCTGTTTTTT. Its translation: CASSPTPTGELFF.

This clone was observed once. The rearrangement uses TRBV5-1 and TRBJ2-1; D ambiguous. The CDR3 length is 15 residues. Trimming took 0 bases from V and 0 from J, leaving 7 bases between them. Germline values: CDR1 SGHRS, CDR2 YFSETQ. The CDR3 reads CASSLERSSYNEQFF. CDR3 DNA sequence: TGCGCCAGCAGCTTGGAGCGCAGCTCCTACAATGAGCAGTTCTTC.

J is TRBJ1-2 and V is TRBV4-1, with 10 bases that match TRBD1. V trimming: 2 bases; J trimming: 5 bases; junction bases outside the gene matches: 5. The germline V gene has CDR1 MGHRA and CDR2 YSYEKL. The CDR3 is 15 amino acids. CDR3 sequence reads: CASSQTGTGEYGYTF. The CDR3 DNA reads TGCGCCAGCAGCCAAACCGGGACAGGGGAATATGGCTACACCTTC.

The V call is TRBV6-5, the J call TRBJ1-2; D not certain. The CDR3 runs 14 residues. V lost 6 bases to trimming and J lost 0 bases, with 11 bases between them. Germline V CDR1 and CDR2: MNHEY, SVGAGI. The CDR3 region is CASRRGQSNYGYTF. CDR3 sequence (DNA): TGTGCCAGCAGACGAGGGCAGTCTAACTATGGCTACACCTTC.

V usage is TRBV5-8 and J usage is TRBJ1-4, with no clear D. Germline lookup yields CDR1 SGHTS and CDR2 YDEGEE. CDR3 length equals 14 residues. Trimming left V 2 bases short and J 4 bases short, with 9 bases between. The CDR3 region has the DNA TGTGCCAGCAGCTTAAGACCGGTTAATGAAAAACTGTTTTTT. Its protein product is CASSLRPVNEKLFF.

The J gene is TRBJ2-3, the V gene TRBV5-8; D may be TRBD1 or TRBD2 (6 bases each). The CDR3 is made up of 17 amino acids. Germline lookup yields CDR1 SGHTS and CDR2 YDEGEE. Trimming pared 0 bases from V and 7 bases from J, leaving 21 bases between. CDR3: CASSLGFRGPATNTQYF. The CDR3 DNA reads as TGTGCCAGCAGCTTGGGTTTTCGGGGGCCGGCTACGAATACGCAGTATTTT.

As concerns this clone: The sample has other DNA sequences that encode this CDR3 too. The rearrangement links TRBV9 to TRBJ1-2, with D unclear. The CDR3 has 13 residues. V was clipped by 0 bases and J by 2 bases, with 5 bases between them. Per the germline V gene, CDR1 is SGDLS and CDR2 is YYNGEE. The CDR3 spells CASSVDRNYGYTF. CDR3 nucleotide sequence: TGTGCCAGCAGCGTAGACAGAAACTATGGCTACACCTTC. The full variable domain, with the rest looked up from reference TRBV9 and TRBJ1-2, is DSGVTQTPKHLITATGQRVTLRCSPRSGDLSVYWYQQSLDQGLQFLIQYYNGEERAKGNILERFSAQQFPDLHSELNLSSLELGDSALYFCASSVDRNYGYTFGSGTRLTVV.